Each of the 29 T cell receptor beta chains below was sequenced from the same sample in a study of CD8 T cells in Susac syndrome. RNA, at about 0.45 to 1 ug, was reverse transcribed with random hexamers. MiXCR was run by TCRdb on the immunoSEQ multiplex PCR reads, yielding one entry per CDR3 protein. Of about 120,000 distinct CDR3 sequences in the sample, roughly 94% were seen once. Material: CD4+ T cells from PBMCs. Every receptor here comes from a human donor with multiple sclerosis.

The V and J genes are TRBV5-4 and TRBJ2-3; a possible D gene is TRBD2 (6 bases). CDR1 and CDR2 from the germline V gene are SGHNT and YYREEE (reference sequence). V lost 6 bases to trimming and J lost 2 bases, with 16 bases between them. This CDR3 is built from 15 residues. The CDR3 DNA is TGTGCCAGCACCCCCGGGACTTCTCACACAGATACGCAGTATTTT. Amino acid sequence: CASTPGTSHTDTQYF.

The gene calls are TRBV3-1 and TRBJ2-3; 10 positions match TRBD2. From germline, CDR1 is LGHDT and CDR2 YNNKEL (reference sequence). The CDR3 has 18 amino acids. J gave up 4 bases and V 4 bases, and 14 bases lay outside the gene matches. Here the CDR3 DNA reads TGTGCCAGCAGCCCCTTGGCAGCGGGAGGGATTTATCCAGATACGCAGTATTTT. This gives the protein CASSPLAAGGIYPDTQYF.

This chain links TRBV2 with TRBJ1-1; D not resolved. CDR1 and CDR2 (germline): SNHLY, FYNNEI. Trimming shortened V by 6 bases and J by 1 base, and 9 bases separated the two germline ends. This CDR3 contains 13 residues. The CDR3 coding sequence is TGTGCCAGCAGGGTGACATCGAACACTGAAGCTTTCTTT. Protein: CASRVTSNTEAFF.

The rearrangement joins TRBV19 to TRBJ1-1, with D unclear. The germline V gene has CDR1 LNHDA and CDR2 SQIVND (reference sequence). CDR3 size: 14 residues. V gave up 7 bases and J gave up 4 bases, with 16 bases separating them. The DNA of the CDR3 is TGTGCCAGTAATCCACCCCCACCAGGCACTGAAGCTTTCTTT. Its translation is CASNPPPPGTEAFF. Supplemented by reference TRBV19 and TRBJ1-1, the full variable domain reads DGGITQSPKYLFRKEGQNVTLSCEQNLNHDAMYWYRQDPGQGLRLIYYSQIVNDFQKGDIAEGYSVSREKKESFPLTVTSAQKNPTAFYLCASNPPPPGTEAFFGQGTRLTVV.

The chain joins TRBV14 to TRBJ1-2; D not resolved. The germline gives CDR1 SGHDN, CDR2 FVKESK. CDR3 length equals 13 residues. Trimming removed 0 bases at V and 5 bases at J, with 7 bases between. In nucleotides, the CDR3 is TGTGCCAGCAGCCAAGATGACACTTATGGCTACACCTTC. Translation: CASSQDDTYGYTF.

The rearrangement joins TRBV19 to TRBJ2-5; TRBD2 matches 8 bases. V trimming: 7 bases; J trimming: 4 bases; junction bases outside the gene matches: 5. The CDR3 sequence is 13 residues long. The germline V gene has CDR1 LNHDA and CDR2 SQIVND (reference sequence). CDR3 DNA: TGTGCCAGTATCGCGGCGGGAGGAGAGACCCAGTACTTC. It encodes CASIAAGGETQYF.

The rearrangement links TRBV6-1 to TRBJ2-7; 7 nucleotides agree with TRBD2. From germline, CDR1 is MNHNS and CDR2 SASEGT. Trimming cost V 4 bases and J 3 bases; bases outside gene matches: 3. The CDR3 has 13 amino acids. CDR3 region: CASSVGGGYEQYF. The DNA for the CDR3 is TGTGCCAGCAGTGTGGGGGGGGGCTACGAGCAGTACTTC.

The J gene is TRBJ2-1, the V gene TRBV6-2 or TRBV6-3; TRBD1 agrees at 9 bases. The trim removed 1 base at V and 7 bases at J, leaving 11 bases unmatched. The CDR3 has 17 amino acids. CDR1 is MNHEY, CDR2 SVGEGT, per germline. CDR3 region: CASSYLPGTGWVNEQFF. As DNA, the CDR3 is TGTGCCAGCAGTTACTTACCCGGGACAGGGTGGGTTAATGAGCAGTTCTTC.

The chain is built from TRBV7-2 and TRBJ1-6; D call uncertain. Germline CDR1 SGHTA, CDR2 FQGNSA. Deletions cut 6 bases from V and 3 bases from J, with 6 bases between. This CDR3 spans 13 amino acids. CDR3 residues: CASSPDYNSPLHF. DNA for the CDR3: TGTGCCAGCAGTCCCGACTATAATTCACCCCTCCACTTT.

This CDR3 reads CATSRDQGANYGYTF. CDR3 DNA sequence: TGTGCCACCAGCAGAGATCAGGGGGCAAACTATGGCTACACCTTC. The chain links TRBV15 to TRBJ1-2, with 8 bases lining up with TRBD1. V shed 0 bases, J shed 2 bases, and the junction held 2 bases outside the gene matches. The CDR3 is 15 residues long. The V gene's germline CDR1 is LNHNV and CDR2 YYDKDF (reference sequence).

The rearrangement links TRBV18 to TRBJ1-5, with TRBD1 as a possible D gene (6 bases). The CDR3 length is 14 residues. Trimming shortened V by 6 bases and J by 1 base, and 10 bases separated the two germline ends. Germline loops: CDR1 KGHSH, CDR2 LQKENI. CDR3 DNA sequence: TGTGCCAGCTCTCCAGACAGGAGCAATCAGCCCCAGCATTTT. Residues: CASSPDRSNQPQHF.

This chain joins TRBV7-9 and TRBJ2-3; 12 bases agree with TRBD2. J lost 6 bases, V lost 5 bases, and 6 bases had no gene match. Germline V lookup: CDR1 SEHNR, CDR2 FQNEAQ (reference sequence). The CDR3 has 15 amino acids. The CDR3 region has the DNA TGTGCCAGCAGCCCCGGGACTAGCGGGCCCGATACGCAGTATTTT. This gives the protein CASSPGTSGPDTQYF.

This chain's CDR3 is CASSEDRGPDTQYF. The DNA of the CDR3 is TGTGCCAGCAGTGAGGACAGGGGCCCAGATACGCAGTATTTT. The chain employs TRBV2 and TRBJ2-3, with 9 bases that match TRBD1. From germline, CDR1 is SNHLY and CDR2 FYNNEI. The CDR3 covers 14 residues. Trimming cost V 3 bases and J 4 bases; bases outside gene matches: 2.

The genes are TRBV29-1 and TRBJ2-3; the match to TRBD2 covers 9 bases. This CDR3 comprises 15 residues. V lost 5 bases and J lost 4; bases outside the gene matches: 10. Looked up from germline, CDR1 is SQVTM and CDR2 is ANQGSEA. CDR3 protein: CSVLTLAGLADTQYF. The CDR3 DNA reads TGCAGCGTTCTCACCCTAGCGGGATTAGCAGATACGCAGTATTTT.

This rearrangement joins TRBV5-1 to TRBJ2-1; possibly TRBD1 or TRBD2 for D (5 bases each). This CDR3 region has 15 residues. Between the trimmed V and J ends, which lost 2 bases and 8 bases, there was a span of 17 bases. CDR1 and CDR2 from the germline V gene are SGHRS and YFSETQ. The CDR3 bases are TGCGCCAGCAGCTTAACTCCGGGACGTCTAGATGAGCAGTTCTTC. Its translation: CASSLTPGRLDEQFF.

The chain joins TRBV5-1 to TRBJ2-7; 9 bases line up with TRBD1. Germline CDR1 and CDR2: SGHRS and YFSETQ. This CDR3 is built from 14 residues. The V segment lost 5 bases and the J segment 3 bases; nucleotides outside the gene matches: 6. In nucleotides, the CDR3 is TGCGCCAGCAGTATACCGGGACAGGGCTACGAGCAGTACTTC. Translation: CASSIPGQGYEQYF.

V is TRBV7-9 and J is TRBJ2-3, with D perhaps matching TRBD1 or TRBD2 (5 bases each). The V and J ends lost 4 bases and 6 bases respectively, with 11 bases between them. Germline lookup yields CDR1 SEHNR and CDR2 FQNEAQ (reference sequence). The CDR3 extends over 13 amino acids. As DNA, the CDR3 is TGTGCCAGCAGCTCGGGGACCCACGATACGCAGTATTTT. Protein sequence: CASSSGTHDTQYF.

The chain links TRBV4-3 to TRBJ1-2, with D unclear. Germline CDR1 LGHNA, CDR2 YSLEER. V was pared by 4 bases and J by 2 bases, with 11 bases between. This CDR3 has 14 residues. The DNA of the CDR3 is TGCGCCAGCAGCCGGGGAGCCCAAAACTATGGCTACACCTTC. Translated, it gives CASSRGAQNYGYTF.

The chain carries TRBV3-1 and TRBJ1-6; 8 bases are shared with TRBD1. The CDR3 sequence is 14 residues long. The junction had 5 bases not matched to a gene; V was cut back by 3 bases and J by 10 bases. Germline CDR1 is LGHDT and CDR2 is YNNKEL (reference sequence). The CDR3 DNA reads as TGTGCCAGCAGCCAGGTAGGACAGGGCTCACCCCTCCACTTT. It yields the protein CASSQVGQGSPLHF.

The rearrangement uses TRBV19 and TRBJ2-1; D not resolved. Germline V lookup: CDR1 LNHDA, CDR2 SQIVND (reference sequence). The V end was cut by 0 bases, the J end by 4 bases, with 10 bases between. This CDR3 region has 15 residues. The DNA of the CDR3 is TGTGCCAGTAGTATAGATCGCAGCAATTACAATGAGCAGTTCTTC. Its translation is CASSIDRSNYNEQFF.

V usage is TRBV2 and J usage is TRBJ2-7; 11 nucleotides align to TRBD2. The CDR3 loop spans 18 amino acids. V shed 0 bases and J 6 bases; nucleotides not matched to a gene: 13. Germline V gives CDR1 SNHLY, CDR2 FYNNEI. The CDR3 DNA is TGTGCCAGCAGTGAAGCGCTGGCTAGCGGGAGGTTGAGTAGCGAGCAGTACTTC. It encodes CASSEALASGRLSSEQYF.

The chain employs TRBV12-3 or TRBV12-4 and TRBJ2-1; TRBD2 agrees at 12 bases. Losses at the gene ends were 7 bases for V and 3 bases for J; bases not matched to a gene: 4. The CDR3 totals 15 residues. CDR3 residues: CASTLGLAGYNEQFF. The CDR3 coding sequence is TGTGCCAGCACCCTGGGACTAGCGGGCTACAATGAGCAGTTCTTC.

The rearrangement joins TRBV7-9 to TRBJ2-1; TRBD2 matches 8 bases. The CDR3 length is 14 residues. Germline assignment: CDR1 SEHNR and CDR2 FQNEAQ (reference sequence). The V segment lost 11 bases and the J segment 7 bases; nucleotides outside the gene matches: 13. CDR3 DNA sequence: TGTGCCCCCGGGCCAGCGGGAGTAAGGAATGAGCAGTTCTTC. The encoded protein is CAPGPAGVRNEQFF. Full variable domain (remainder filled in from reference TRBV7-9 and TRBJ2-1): DTGVSQNPRHKITKRGQNVTFRCDPISEHNRLYWYRQTLGQGPEFLTYFQNEAQLEKSRLLSDRFSAERPKGSFSTLEIQRTEQGDSAMYLCAPGPAGVRNEQFFGPGTRLTVL.

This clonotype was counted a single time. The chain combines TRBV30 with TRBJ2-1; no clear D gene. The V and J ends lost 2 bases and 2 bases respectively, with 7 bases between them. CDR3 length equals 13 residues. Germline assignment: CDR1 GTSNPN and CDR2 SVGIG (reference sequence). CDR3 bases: TGTGCCTGGAGTCCGCTCCCCTACAATGAGCAGTTCTTC. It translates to CAWSPLPYNEQFF. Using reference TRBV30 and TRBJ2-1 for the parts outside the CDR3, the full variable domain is SQTIHQWPATLVQPVGSPLSLECTVEGTSNPNLYWYRQAAGRGLQLLFYSVGIGQISSEVPQNLSASRPQDRQFILSSKKLLLSDSGFYLCAWSPLPYNEQFFGPGTRLTVL.

The CDR3 is CASSLGGRANYGYTF. In nucleotides, the CDR3 is TGTGCCAGCAGCTTAGGGGGCAGGGCTAACTATGGCTACACCTTC. The chain combines TRBV7-6 with TRBJ1-2; D might be TRBD1 (5 bases). Germline-derived CDR1 and CDR2 are SGHVS and FNYEAQ. The CDR3 loop spans 15 amino acids. V was trimmed by 1 base and J by 0 bases, leaving 9 bases between them. Drawing the rest from reference TRBV7-6 and TRBJ1-2, the complete variable domain is GAGVSQSPRYKVTKRGQDVALRCDPISGHVSLYWYRQALGQGPEFLTYFNYEAQQDKSGLPNDRFSAERPEGSISTLTIQRTEQRDSAMYRCASSLGGRANYGYTFGSGTRLTVV.

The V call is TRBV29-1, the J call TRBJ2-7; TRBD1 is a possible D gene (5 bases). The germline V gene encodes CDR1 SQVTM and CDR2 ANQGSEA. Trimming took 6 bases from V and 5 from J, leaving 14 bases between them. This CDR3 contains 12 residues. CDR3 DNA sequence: TGCAGCGTCACCACAGGTTCCCACGAGCAGTACTTC. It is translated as CSVTTGSHEQYF.

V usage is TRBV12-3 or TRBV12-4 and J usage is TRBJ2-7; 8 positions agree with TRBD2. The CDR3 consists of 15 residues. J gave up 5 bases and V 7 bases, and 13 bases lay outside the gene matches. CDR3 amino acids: CASNPRGGAGDEQYF. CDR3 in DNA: TGTGCCAGCAACCCCCGGGGGGGGGCCGGCGACGAGCAGTACTTC.

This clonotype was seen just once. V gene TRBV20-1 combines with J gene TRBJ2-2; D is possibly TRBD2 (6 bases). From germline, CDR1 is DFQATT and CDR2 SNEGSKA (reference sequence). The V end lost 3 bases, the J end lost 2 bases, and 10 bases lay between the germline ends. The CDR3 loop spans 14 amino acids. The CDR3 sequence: CSASGTLNTGELFF. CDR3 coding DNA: TGCAGTGCTAGTGGGACTCTTAACACCGGGGAGCTGTTTTTT.

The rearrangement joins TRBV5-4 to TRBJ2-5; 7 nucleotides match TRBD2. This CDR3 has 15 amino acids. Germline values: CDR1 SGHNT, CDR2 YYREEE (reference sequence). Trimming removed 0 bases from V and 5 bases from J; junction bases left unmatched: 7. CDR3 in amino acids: CASSLDGDYEETQYF. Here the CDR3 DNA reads TGTGCCAGCAGCTTGGACGGGGACTACGAGGAGACCCAGTACTTC.